Listed below are T cell receptor beta chains from one sample, sequenced in a study of human T cells and chemical hapten exposure. TCRdb recomputed calls from the RACE reads with MiXCR, one row per CDR3 protein. The repertoire consists of about 42,000 distinct CDR3 sequences, with approximately 9% occurring once and the leading ten covering 15%. Sequenced here: whole blood, sampled in connection with sensitization to the hapten diphenylcyclopropenone (DPC). Receptor source: a middle-aged woman with alopecia areata. Some clones in this sample may be carry-over from other donors' samples. CDR3s include the opening cysteine and the closing phenylalanine or tryptophan. D genes are given only for firm matches. Clone size, where shown, is once, few, many, or a class for clones that have expanded.

J,D,V,size,DNA,CDR3
TRBJ1-5,-,TRBV7-2,-,TGTGCCAGCAGCTCCCGGACCGGCCAAGCGCCCCAGCATTTT,CASSSRTGQAPQHF
TRBJ2-1,-,TRBV18,-,TGTGCCAGCTCACTTTTCCAGGGGTCTCACAATGAGCAGTTCTTC,CASSLFQGSHNEQFF
TRBJ2-1,-,TRBV7-9,few,TGTGCCAGCAGCTTAGGCGGGGCCTCCTACAATGAGCAGTTCTTC,CASSLGGASYNEQFF
TRBJ2-1,-,TRBV7-2,many,TGTGCCAGCAGCTTAAGAGCACTGTCCTCCTACAATGAGCAGTTCTTC,CASSLRALSSYNEQFF
TRBJ2-7,-,TRBV11-1,many,TGTGCCAGCAGCTTAATATGGGGGGATACGAGCGAGCAGTACTTC,CASSLIWGDTSEQYF
TRBJ2-3,-,TRBV7-2,many,TGTGCCAGCAGCTTGGGGCATAGCACAGATACGCAGTATTTT,CASSLGHSTDTQYF
TRBJ2-7,-,TRBV5-1,many,TGCGCCAGCAGCTTCACAGGGTACTACGAGCAGTACTTC,CASSFTGYYEQYF
TRBJ2-5,-,TRBV15,few,TGTGCCACCGGCTCATGGCAGCACCAAGAGACCCAGTACTTC,CATGSWQHQETQYF
TRBJ2-4,-,TRBV20-1,many,TGCAGTGCTAGTCACATTCCGCCGGGAGATTTAGCCAAAAACATTCAGTACTTC,CSASHIPPGDLAKNIQYF
TRBJ2-2,-,TRBV30,many,TGTGCCTGGAGGGGTGTTGGGGAGGCCGGGGAGCTGTTTTTT,CAWRGVGEAGELFF
TRBJ2-3,TRBD2,TRBV6-5,-,TGTGCCAGCAGTTACTCCTATAGCGGGGGGCCGACAGATACGCAGTATTTT,CASSYSYSGGPTDTQYF
TRBJ2-3,TRBD2,TRBV29-1,many,TGCAGCGTTAAGGGACTAGCGGCTAGCACAGATACGCAGTATTTT,CSVKGLAASTDTQYF
TRBJ2-3,-,TRBV7-9,many,TGTGCCAGCAGCCCACTCGCGGGGAAAACAGATACGCAGTATTTT,CASSPLAGKTDTQYF
TRBJ1-1,-,TRBV10-3,few,TGTGCCATCAGTCCTTTGCCGGGTCGCACTGAAGCTTTCTTT,CAISPLPGRTEAFF
TRBJ2-2,-,TRBV28,-,TGTGCCAGCAGTCCGCACAGGCGACCGCTGTTTTTT,CASSPHRRPLFF
TRBJ1-3,TRBD1,TRBV6-1,many,TGTGCCAGCAGTTATCGGACAGGGGAATCTGGAAACACCATATATTTT,CASSYRTGESGNTIYF
TRBJ2-2,TRBD1,TRBV2,many,TGTGCCAGCAGGGGGACAGGGGGGACCGGGGAGCTGTTTTTT,CASRGTGGTGELFF
TRBJ1-1,-,TRBV27,many,TGTGCCAGCAGTTCAAGACATTTCACTGAAGCTTTCTTT,CASSSRHFTEAFF
TRBJ2-3,-,TRBV30,many,TGTGCCTGGAGTGTAAAGGCCACAGATACGCAGTATTTT,CAWSVKATDTQYF
TRBJ1-1,-,TRBV10-3,many,TGTGCCATCAGCGGCAGGGAGGGGACTGAAGCTTTCTTT,CAISGREGTEAFF
TRBJ1-4,-,TRBV4-3,-,TGCGCCAGCAGCCAAGATCATAGGAGGGTTGATGAAAAACTGTTTTTT,CASSQDHRRVDEKLFF
TRBJ1-6,TRBD1,TRBV4-3,-,TGCGCCAGCAGCCGGGACAGTAAGTCACCCCTCCACTTT,CASSRDSKSPLHF